This entry features one T cell receptor (beta chain) sequence. Its antigen remains unknown. The germline gives CDR1 MGHRA, CDR2 YSYEKL. There are 15 residues in the CDR3. The trim removed 4 bases at V and 2 bases at J, leaving 7 bases unmatched. This specimen belongs to a study of PD-1 blockade in mismatch repair-deficient tumors. Time point noted: roughly 11-day in vitro stimulation with candidate neoantigen peptide 4. PCR or immunohistochemistry showed mismatch repair deficiency in every enrolled patient. An approximately 10-day in vitro culture was run per each of about 7 reactive peptides. Profiled with immunoSEQ multiplex PCR; TCRdb holds only in-frame clones, not every one. The sample holds roughly 13,000 clones, roughly 84% seen once.

The sequence was collected from an adult with mismatch repair-deficient cancer. The chain couples TRBV4-1 to TRBJ1-2; TRBD1 aligns across 7 bases. The sample here was cells cultured in vitro, taken from a patient treated with pembrolizumab. The CDR3 reads CASSPAAGQNYGYTF. CDR3 DNA: TGCGCCAGCAGCCCCGCAGCGGGACAGAACTATGGCTACACCTTC.